The clone carrying this T cell receptor beta chain was seen only a few times. These data are taken from a study of kidney transplant recipient with SARS-CoV-2 infection. The CDR3 sequence is 17 residues long. In germline, CDR1 is MNHEY, CDR2 SVGEGT. Trimming removed 6 bases at V and 0 bases at J, with 15 bases between. TCRdb redid the calling of the reads with MiXCR, one entry per CDR3 protein. The sample shows roughly 250,000 distinct CDR3 sequences, more than 25% of them seen only once. This rearrangement joins TRBV6-2 or TRBV6-3 to TRBJ1-6; unclear D gene. The TCR comes from a male patient between 25 and 40 years old who had COVID-19 and was a kidney transplant recipient. Some of these T cells may belong to the graft donor. This specimen consisted of a blood sample, obtained at baseline and on day 111 from a kidney transplant recipient. CDR3 nucleotides: TGTGCCAGCAGAAAAGGCGTGTTGAGCTCCTATAATTCACCCCTCCACTTT. This encodes CASRKGVLSSYNSPLHF.